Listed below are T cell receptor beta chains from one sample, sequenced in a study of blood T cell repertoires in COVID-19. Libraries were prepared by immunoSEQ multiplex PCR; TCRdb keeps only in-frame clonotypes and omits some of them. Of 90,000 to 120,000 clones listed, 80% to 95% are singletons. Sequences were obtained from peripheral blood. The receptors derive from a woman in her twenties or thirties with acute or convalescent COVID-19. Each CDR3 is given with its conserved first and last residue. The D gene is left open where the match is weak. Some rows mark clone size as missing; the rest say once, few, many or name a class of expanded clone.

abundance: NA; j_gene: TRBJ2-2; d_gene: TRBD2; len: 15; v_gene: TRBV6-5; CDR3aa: CASSSGRAGPGELFF; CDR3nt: TGTGCCTCCTCTAGCGGGAGGGCCGGTCCCGGGGAGCTGTTTTTT
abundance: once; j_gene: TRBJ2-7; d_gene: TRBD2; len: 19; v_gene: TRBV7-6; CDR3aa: CASSLGAIDSGSPVAEQYF; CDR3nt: TGTGCCAGCAGCTTAGGGGCCATAGATAGCGGGAGCCCGGTGGCCGAGCAGTACTTC
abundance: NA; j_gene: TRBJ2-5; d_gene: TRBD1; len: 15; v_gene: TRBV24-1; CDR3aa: CATSENWGQGSAQYF; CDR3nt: TGTGCCACCAGCGAAAATTGGGGACAGGGATCCGCCCAGTACTTC
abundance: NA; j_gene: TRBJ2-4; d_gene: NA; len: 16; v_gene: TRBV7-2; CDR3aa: CASSFGRGVAKNIQYF; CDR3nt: TGTGCCAGCAGCTTCGGCAGGGGAGTAGCCAAAAACATTCAGTACTTC
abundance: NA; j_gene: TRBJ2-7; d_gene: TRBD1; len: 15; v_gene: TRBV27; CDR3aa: CASSFLGQGAYEQYF; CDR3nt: TGTGCCAGCAGTTTCCTAGGACAGGGGGCCTACGAGCAGTACTTC
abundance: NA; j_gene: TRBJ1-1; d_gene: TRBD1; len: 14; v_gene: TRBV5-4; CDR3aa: CASSPTGTASEAFF; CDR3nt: TGTGCCAGCAGCCCGACCGGGACAGCAAGTGAAGCTTTCTTT
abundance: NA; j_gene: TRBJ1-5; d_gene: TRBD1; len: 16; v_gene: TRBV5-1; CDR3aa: CASSFTDRALGQPQHF; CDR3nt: TGCGCCAGCAGCTTTACGGACAGGGCGTTGGGGCAGCCCCAGCATTTT
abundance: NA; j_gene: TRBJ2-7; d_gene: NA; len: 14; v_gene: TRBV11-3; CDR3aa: CASSLPGLPYEQYF; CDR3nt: TGTGCCAGCAGCTTGCCGGGACTCCCTTACGAGCAGTACTTC
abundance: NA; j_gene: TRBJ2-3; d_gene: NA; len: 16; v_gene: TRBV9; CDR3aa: CASSVGTGESTDTQYF; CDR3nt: TGTGCCAGCAGCGTGGGGACTGGGGAAAGCACAGATACGCAGTATTTT
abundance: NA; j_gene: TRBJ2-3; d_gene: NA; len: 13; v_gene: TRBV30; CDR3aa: CAWSVTRRDTQYF; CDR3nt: TGTGCCTGGAGTGTAACTAGGAGAGATACGCAGTATTTT
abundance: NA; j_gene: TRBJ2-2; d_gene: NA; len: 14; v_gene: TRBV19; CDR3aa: CASSSAANTGELFF; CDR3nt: TGTGCCAGTAGTAGCGCGGCGAACACCGGGGAGCTGTTTTTT
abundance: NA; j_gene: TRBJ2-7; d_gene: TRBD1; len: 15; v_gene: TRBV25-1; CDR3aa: CASRGTASNSYEQYF; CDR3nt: TGTGCCAGCAGAGGGACAGCCAGCAACTCCTACGAGCAGTACTTC
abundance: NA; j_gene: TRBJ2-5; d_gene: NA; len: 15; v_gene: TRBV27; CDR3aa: CASSFRDYHQETQYF; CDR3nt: TGTGCCAGCAGTTTTCGAGACTATCACCAAGAGACCCAGTACTTC
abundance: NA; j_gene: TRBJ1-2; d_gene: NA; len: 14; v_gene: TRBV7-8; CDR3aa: CASSSHRDIAGYTF; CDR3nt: TGTGCCAGCAGCTCACACCGGGACATTGCTGGCTACACCTTC
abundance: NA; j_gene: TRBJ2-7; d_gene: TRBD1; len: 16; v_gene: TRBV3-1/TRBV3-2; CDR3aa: CASSQKTGGVVYEQYF; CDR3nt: TGTGCCAGCAGCCAAAAGACAGGGGGGGTGGTATACGAGCAGTACTTC
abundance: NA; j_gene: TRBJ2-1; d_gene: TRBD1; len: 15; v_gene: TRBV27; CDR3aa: CASSFRTGGFDEQFF; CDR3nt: TGTGCCAGCAGTTTTAGGACAGGGGGTTTCGATGAGCAGTTCTTC